This TCR beta chain emerged from a study of T cells after yellow fever vaccination. This clonotype was observed a few times. TCRdb redid the calling of the 5' RACE reads with MiXCR, one entry per CDR3 protein. The sample has under 400,000 distinct CDR3 sequences, 12% seen once. The CDR3 loop spans 14 amino acids. Germline values: CDR1 DFQATT, CDR2 SNEGSKA (reference sequence). The V end lost 3 bases, the J end lost 0 bases, and 9 bases lay between the germline ends. The chain has TRBV20-1 and TRBJ1-5, with unresolved D. The TCR originated in a man aged 18 to 30 who received the YFV17D yellow fever vaccine. The sequences come from CD4+ T cells sorted from PBMCs, collected 15 days after the yellow fever booster vaccination. CDR3 DNA sequence: TGCAGTGCTAGTTCTGGTGTTAGCAATCAGCCCCAGCATTTT. Its translation is CSASSGVSNQPQHF.